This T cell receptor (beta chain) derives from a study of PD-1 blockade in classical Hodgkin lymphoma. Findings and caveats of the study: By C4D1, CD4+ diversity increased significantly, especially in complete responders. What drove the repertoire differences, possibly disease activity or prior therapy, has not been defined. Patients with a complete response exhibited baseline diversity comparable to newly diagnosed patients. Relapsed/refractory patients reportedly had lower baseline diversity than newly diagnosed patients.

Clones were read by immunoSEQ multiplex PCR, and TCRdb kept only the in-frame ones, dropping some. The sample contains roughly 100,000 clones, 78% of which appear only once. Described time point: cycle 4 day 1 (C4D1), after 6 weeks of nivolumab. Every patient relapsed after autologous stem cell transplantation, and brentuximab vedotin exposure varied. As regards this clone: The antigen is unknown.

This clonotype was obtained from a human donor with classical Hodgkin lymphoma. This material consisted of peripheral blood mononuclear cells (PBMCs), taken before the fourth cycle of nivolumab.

The DNA of the CDR3 is TGTGCCAGTAGATCCCGACTGAGGTGGAACACTGAAGCTTTCTTT. Encoded protein: CASRSRLRWNTEAFF. J is TRBJ1-1 and V is TRBV19; D gene unclear. Germline assignment: CDR1 LNHDA and CDR2 SQIVND (reference sequence). V was trimmed by 6 bases and J by 1 base, leaving 15 bases between them. The CDR3 contains 15 residues.